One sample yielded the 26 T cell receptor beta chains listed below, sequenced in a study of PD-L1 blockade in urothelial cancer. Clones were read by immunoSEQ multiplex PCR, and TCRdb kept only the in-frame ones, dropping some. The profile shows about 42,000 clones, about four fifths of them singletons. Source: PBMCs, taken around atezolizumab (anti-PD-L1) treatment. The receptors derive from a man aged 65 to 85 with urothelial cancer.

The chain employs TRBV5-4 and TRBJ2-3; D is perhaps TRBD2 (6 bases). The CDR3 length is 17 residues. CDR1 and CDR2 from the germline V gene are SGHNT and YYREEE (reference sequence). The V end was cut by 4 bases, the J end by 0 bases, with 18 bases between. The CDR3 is CASSRPVGGISTDTQYF. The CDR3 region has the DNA TGTGCCAGCAGCCGACCCGTGGGCGGGATAAGCACAGATACGCAGTATTTT. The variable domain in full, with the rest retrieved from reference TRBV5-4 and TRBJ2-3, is ETGVTQSPTHLIKTRGQQVTLRCSSQSGHNTVSWYQQALGQGPQFIFQYYREEENGRGNFPPRFSGLQFPNYSSELNVNALELDDSALYLCASSRPVGGISTDTQYFGPGTRLTVL.

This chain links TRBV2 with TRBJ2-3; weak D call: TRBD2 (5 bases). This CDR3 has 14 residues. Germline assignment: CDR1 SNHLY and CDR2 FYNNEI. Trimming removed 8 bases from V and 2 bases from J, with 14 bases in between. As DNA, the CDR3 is TGTGCCAGCGCCGTGGACTGGCTCACAGATACGCAGTATTTT. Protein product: CASAVDWLTDTQYF.

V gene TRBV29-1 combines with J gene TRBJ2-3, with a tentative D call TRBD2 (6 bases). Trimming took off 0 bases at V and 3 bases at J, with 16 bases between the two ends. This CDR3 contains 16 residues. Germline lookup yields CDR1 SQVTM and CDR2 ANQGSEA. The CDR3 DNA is TGCAGCGTTGAAGATGAATCGGCGGGACTTACAGATACGCAGTATTTT. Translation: CSVEDESAGLTDTQYF.

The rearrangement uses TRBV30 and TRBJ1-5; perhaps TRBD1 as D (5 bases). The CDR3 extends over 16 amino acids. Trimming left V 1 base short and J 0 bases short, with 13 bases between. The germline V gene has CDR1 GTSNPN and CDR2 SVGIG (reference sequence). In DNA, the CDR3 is TGTGCCTGGAGTGATAACAGGCTGTATAGCAATCAGCCCCAGCATTTT. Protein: CAWSDNRLYSNQPQHF.

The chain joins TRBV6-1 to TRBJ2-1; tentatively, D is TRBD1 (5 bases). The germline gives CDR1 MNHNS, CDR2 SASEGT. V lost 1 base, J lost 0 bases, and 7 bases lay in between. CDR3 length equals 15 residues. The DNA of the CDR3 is TGTGCCAGCAGTGAAGACAGGAGCTCCTACAATGAGCAGTTCTTC. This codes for CASSEDRSSYNEQFF.

CDR3 DNA: TGTGCCAGCAGTCTCGGAGCGGGTTTTCCGGAGCAGTTCTTC. Its protein product is CASSLGAGFPEQFF. V usage is TRBV27 and J usage is TRBJ2-1; weak D call: TRBD2 (6 bases). With 5 bases removed from V and 10 bases from J, the gap between germline ends came to 18 bases. CDR1 is MNHEY, CDR2 SMNVEV, per germline (reference sequence). The CDR3 covers 14 residues.

The CDR3 reads CASSSGGGRGKGYTF. The CDR3 DNA sequence: TGTGCCAGCAGCTCTGGAGGGGGGAGGGGGAAGGGCTACACCTTC. The rearrangement links TRBV5-5 to TRBJ1-2, with a tentative D call TRBD1 (6 bases). V was trimmed by 3 bases and J by 8 bases, leaving 20 bases between them. In germline, CDR1 is SGHKS, CDR2 YYEKEE (reference sequence). The length of the CDR3 is 15 residues.

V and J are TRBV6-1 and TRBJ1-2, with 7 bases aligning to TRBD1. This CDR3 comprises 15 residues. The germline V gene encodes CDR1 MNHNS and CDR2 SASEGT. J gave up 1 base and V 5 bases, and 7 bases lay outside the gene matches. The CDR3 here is CASSSGTVFNYGYTF. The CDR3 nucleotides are TGTGCCAGCAGTTCCGGGACAGTTTTTAACTATGGCTACACCTTC.

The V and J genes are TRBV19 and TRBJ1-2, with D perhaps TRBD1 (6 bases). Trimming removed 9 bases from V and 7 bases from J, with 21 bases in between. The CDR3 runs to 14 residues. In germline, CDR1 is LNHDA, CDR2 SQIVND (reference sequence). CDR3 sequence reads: CASGRTQGIGGYTF. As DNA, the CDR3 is TGTGCCAGCGGACGAACTCAGGGGATAGGTGGCTACACCTTC.

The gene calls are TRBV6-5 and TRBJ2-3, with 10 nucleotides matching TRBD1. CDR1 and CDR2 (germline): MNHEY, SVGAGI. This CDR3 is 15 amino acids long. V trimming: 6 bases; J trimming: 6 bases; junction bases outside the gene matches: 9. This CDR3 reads CASRHPGQGIDTQYF. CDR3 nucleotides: TGTGCCAGCAGGCATCCGGGACAGGGGATCGATACGCAGTATTTT.

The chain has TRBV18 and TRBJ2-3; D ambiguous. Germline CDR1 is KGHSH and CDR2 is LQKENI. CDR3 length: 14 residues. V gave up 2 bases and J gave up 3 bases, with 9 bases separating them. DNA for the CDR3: TGTGCCAGCTCACCATCGGGTCGGACAGATACGCAGTATTTT. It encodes CASSPSGRTDTQYF.

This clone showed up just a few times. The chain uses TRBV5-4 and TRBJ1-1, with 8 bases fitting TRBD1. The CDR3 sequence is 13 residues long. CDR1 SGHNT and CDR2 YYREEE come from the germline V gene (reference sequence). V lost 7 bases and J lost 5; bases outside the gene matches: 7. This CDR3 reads CASGDRGWTEAFF. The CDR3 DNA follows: TGTGCCAGCGGCGACAGGGGTTGGACTGAAGCTTTCTTT.

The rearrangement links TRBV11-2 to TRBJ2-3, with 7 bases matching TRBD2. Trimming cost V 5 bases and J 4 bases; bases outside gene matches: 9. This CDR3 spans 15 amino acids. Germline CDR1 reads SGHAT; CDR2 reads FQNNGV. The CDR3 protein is CASSPGWGGPDTQYF. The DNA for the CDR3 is TGTGCCAGCAGCCCGGGGTGGGGGGGTCCAGATACGCAGTATTTT.

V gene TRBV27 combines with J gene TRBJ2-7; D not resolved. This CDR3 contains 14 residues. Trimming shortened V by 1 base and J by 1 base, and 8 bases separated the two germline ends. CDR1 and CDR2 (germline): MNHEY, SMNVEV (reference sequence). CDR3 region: CASSLFTDSYEQYF. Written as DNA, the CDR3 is TGTGCCAGCAGTTTATTCACTGATTCCTACGAGCAGTACTTC.

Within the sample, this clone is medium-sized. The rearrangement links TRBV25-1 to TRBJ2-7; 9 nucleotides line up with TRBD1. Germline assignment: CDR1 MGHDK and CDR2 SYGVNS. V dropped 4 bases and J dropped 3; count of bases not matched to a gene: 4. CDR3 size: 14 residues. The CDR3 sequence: CASSGGQGFYEQYF. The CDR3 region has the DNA TGTGCCAGCAGTGGGGGACAGGGCTTCTACGAGCAGTACTTC.

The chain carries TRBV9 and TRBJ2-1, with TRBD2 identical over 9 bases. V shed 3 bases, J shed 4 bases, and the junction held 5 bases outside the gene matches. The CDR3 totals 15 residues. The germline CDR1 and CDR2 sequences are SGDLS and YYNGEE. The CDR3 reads CASSGGREGYNEQFF. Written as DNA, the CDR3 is TGTGCCAGCAGCGGTGGGCGGGAGGGATACAATGAGCAGTTCTTC.

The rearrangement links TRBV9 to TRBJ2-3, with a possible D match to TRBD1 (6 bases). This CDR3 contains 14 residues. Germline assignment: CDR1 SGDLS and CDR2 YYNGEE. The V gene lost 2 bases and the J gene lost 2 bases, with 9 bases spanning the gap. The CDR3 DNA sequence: TGTGCCAGCAGCGTCTGGGACAACACAGATACGCAGTATTTT. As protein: CASSVWDNTDTQYF.

CDR3 loop: CASSISVSSYNEQFF. CDR3 coding DNA: TGTGCCAGTAGTATATCCGTCAGCTCCTACAATGAGCAGTTCTTC. The chain recombines TRBV19 with TRBJ2-1, with unresolved D. The V end lost 2 bases, the J end lost 0 bases, and 8 bases lay between the germline ends. Per the germline V gene, CDR1 is LNHDA and CDR2 is SQIVND (reference sequence). The CDR3 length is 15 residues.

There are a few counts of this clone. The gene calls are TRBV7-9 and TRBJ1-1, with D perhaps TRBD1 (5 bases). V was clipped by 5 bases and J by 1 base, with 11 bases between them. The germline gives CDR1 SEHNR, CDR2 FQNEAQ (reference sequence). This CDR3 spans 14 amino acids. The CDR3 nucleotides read TGTGCCAGCAGCCGCTCGGGGGAGAACACTGAAGCTTTCTTT. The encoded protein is CASSRSGENTEAFF.

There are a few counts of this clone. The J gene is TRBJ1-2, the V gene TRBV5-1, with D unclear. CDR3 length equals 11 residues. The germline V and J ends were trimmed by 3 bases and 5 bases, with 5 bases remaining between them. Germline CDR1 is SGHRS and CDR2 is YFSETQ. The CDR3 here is CASSSEYGYTF. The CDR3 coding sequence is TGCGCCAGCAGCTCGGAGTATGGCTACACCTTC. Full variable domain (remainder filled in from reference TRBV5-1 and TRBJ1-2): KAGVTQTPRYLIKTRGQQVTLSCSPISGHRSVSWYQQTPGQGLQFLFEYFSETQRNKGNFPGRFSGRQFSNSRSEMNVSTLELGDSALYLCASSSEYGYTFGSGTRLTVV.

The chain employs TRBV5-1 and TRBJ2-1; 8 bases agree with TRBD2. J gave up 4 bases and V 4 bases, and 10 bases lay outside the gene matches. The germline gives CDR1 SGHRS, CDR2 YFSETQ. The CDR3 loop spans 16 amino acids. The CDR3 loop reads CASSPGPGLDYNEQFF. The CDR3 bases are TGCGCCAGCAGCCCAGGACCGGGACTAGATTACAATGAGCAGTTCTTC.

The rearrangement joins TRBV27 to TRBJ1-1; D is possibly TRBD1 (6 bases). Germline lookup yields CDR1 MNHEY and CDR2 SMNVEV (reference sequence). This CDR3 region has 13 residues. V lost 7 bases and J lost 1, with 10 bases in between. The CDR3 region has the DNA TGTGCCAGCACAGGGGCAGCGAACACTGAAGCTTTCTTT. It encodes CASTGAANTEAFF.

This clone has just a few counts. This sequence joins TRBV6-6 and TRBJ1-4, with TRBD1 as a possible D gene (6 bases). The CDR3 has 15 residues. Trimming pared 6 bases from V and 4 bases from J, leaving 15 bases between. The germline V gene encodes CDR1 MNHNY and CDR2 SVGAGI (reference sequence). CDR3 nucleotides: TGTGCCAGCAGCTCCAACAGGGCTGGTAATGAAAAACTGTTTTTT. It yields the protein CASSSNRAGNEKLFF.

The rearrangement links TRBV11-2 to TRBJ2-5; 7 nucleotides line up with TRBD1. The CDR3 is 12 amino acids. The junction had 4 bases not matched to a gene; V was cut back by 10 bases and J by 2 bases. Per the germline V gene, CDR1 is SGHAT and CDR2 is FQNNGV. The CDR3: CATSGGQETQYF. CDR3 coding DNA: TGTGCCACCTCAGGGGGACAAGAGACCCAGTACTTC.

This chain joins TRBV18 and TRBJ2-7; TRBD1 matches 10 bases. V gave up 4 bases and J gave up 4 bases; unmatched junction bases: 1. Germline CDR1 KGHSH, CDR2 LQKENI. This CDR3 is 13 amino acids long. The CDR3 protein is CASSRQGAYEQYF. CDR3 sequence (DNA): TGTGCCAGCTCACGACAGGGGGCTTACGAGCAGTACTTC.

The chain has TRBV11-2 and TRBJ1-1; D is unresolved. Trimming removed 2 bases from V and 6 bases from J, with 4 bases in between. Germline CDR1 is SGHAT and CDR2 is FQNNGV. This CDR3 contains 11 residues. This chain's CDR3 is CASSLSPEAFF. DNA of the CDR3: TGTGCCAGCAGCTTAAGCCCTGAAGCTTTCTTT.